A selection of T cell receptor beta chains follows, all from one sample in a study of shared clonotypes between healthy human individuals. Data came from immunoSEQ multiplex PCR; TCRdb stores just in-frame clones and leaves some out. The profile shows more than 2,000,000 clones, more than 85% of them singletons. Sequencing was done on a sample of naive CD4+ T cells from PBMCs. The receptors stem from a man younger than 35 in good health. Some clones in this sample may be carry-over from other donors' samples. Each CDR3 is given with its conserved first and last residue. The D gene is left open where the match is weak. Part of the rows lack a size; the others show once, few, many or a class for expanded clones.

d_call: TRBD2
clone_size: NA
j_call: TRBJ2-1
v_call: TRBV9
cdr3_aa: CASSGSAGGYNEQFF
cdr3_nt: TGTGCCAGCAGCGGGTCGGCGGGAGGGTACAATGAGCAGTTCTTC

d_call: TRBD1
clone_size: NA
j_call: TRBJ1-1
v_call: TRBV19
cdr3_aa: CASSIGTGGTEAFF
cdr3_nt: TGTGCCAGTAGTATAGGGACAGGGGGCACTGAAGCTTTCTTT

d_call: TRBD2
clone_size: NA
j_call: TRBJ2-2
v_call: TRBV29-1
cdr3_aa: CSVLATASGRAGTGELFF
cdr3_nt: TGCAGCGTGTTGGCCACGGCTAGCGGGAGGGCTGGCACCGGGGAGCTGTTTTTT

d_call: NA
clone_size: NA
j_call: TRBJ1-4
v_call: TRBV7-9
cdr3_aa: CASSLAGTPSEKLFF
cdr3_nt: TGTGCCAGCAGCTTAGCGGGTACACCGAGTGAAAAACTGTTTTTT

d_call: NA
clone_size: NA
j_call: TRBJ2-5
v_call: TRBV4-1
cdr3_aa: CASSQDNVETQYF
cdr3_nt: TGCGCCAGCAGCCAAGATAATGTTGAGACCCAGTACTTC

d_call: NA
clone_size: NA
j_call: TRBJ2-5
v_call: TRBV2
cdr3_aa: CASSDWFSLEETQYF
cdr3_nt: TGTGCCAGCAGTGATTGGTTCAGCCTCGAAGAGACCCAGTACTTC

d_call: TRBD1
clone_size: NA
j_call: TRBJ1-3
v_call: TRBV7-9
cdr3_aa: CASSSDRVGGNTIYF
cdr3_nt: TGTGCCAGCAGCTCCGACAGGGTCGGTGGAAACACCATATATTTT

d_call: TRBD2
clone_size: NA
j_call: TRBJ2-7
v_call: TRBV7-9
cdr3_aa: CASSPGLAGVFEQYF
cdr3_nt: TGTGCCAGCAGCCCCGGACTAGCGGGAGTGTTCGAGCAGTACTTC

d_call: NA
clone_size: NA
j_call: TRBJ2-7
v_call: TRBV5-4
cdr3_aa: CASSLEAKIKPYEQYF
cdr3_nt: TGTGCCAGCAGCTTGGAGGCGAAAATAAAACCTTACGAGCAGTACTTC

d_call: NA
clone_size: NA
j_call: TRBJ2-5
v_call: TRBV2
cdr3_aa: CASSEALQETQYF
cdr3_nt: TGTGCCAGCAGTGAAGCCCTGCAAGAGACCCAGTACTTC

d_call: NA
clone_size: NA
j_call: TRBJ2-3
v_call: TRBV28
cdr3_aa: CASSLKVAAMTDTQYF
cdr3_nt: TGTGCCAGCAGTTTAAAGGTAGCGGCCATGACAGATACGCAGTATTTT

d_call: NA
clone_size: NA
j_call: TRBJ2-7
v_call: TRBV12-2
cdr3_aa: CASRWVMTSGKGEQYF
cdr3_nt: TGTGCAAGTCGCTGGGTGATGACTAGCGGGAAGGGCGAGCAGTACTTC

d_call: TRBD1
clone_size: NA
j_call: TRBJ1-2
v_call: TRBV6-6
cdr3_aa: CASSYSQGAAYGYTF
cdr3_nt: TGTGCCAGCAGTTACTCGCAGGGGGCCGCCTATGGCTACACCTTC

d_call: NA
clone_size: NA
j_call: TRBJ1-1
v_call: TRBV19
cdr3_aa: CASSIEVWGTAEAFF
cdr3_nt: TGTGCCAGTAGTATAGAAGTTTGGGGGACCGCTGAAGCTTTCTTT

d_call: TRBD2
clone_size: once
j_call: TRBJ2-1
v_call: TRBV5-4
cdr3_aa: CASSSGGLAGVVLSNEQFF
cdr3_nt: TGTGCCAGCAGCTCAGGGGGACTAGCGGGAGTAGTCCTATCCAATGAGCAGTTCTTC

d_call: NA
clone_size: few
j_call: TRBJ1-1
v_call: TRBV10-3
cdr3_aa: CAISSGQAPTEAFF
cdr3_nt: TGTGCCATCAGTAGCGGACAAGCTCCCACTGAAGCTTTCTTT

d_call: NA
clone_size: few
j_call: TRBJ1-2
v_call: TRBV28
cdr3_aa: CASSVPGLGYTF
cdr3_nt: TGTGCCAGCAGTGTTCCGGGATTGGGCTACACCTTC

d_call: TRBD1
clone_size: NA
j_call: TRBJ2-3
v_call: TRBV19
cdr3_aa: CASQWDRGTDTQYF
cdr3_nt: TGTGCCAGCCAGTGGGACAGGGGCACAGATACGCAGTATTTT

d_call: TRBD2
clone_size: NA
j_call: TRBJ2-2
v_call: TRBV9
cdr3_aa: CASSVGLGLAGELSGELFF
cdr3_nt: TGTGCCAGCAGCGTAGGGCTGGGACTAGCGGGAGAGTTGTCCGGGGAGCTGTTTTTT

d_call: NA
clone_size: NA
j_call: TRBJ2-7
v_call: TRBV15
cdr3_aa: CATSRGPPGNSYEQYF
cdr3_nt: TGTGCCACCAGCAGAGGCCCCCCAGGGAACTCCTACGAGCAGTACTTC

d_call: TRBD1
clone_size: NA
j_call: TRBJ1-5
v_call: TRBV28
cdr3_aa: CASIPGQGAHQPQHF
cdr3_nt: TGTGCCAGCATCCCGGGACAGGGGGCACATCAGCCCCAGCATTTT

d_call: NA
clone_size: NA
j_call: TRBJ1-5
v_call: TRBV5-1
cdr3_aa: CASSLAGGPGNQPQHF
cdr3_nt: TGCGCCAGCAGCTTGGCCGGGGGTCCGGGCAATCAGCCCCAGCATTTT

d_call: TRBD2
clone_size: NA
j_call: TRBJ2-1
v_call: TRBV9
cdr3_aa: CASSGTSGSRNEQFF
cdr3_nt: TGTGCCAGCAGCGGGACTAGCGGGAGCAGGAATGAGCAGTTCTTC

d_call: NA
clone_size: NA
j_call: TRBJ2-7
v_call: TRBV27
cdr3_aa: CASRTGMSSSYEQYF
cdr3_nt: TGTGCCAGCAGAACCGGAATGTCGAGCTCCTACGAGCAGTACTTC

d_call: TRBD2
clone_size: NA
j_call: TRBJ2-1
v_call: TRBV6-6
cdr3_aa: CASSPSGGGAYNEQFF
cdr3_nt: TGTGCCAGCAGTCCTAGCGGGGGGGGAGCCTACAATGAGCAGTTCTTC

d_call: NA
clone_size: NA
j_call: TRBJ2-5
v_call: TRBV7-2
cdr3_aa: CASSPRRSDGETQYF
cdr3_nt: TGTGCCAGCAGCCCCCGGCGTTCGGATGGGGAGACCCAGTACTTC

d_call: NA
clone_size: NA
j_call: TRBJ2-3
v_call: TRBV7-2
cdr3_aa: CASSLRRRTDTQYF
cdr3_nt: TGTGCCAGCAGCTTAAGGCGGAGGACAGATACGCAGTATTTT

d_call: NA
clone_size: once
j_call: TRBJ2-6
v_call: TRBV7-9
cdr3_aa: CASSFGRSVLTF
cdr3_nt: TGTGCCAGCAGCTTCGGACGGTCTGTCCTGACTTTC

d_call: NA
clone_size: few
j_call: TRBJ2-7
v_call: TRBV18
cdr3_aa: CASSPTASYEQYF
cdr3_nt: TGTGCCAGCTCACCGACAGCCTCCTACGAGCAGTACTTC

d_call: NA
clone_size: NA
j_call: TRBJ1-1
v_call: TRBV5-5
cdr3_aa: CASSLVIYDTEAFF
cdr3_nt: TGTGCCAGCAGCTTGGTTATCTATGACACTGAAGCTTTCTTT

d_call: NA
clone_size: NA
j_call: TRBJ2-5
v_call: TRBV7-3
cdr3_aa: CASSLGGTQETQYF
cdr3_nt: TGTGCCAGCAGCTTAGGGGGGACCCAAGAGACCCAGTACTTC

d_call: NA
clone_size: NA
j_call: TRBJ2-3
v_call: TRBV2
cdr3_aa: CASSEAGATDTQYF
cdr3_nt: TGTGCCAGCAGTGAAGCGGGGGCCACAGATACGCAGTATTTT

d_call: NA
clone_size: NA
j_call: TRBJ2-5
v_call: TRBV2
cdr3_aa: CASSRWGQQETQYF
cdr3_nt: TGTGCCAGCAGTCGGTGGGGGCAGCAAGAGACCCAGTACTTC

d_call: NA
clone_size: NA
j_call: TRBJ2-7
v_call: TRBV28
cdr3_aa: CASSPPGEQYF
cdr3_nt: TGTGCCAGCAGTCCTCCGGGGGAGCAGTACTTC

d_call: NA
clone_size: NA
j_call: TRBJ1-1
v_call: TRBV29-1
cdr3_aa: CSVALQLNTEAFF
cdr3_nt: TGCAGCGTTGCGTTACAGCTGAACACTGAAGCTTTCTTT

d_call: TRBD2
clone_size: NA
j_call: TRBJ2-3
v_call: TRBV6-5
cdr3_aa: CAASLAGAADTQYF
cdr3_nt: TGTGCCGCCAGCCTAGCGGGAGCGGCAGATACGCAGTATTTT

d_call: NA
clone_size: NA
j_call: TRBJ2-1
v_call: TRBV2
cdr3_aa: CASSGGRPNYNEQFF
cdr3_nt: TGTGCCAGCAGCGGGGGCAGGCCGAACTACAATGAGCAGTTCTTC

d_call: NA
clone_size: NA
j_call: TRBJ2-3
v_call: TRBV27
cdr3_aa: CASSLDRSTDTQYF
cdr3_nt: TGTGCCAGCAGTTTAGACAGAAGCACAGATACGCAGTATTTT

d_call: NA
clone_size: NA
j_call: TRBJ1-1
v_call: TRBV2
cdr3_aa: CASSGEGGTRFF
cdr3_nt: TGTGCCAGCAGTGGGGAAGGCGGGACCCGCTTCTTT

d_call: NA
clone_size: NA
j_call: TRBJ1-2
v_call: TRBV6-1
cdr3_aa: CASSEGSGYTF
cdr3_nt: TGTGCCAGCAGTGAAGGGAGTGGCTACACCTTC

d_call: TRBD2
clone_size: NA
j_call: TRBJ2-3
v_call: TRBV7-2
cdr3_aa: CASSTRTSTTDTQYF
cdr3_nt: TGTGCCAGCAGCACCCGGACTAGCACCACAGATACGCAGTATTTT